One sample yielded the 10 T cell receptor beta chains listed below, sequenced in a study of glioma-infiltrating T cells after dendritic cell vaccination (dated by TCRdb to about 2016). Libraries were made using the immunoSEQ multiplex PCR assay. TCRdb's version of the immuneACCESS table is confined to in-frame rearrangements and falls short of the full clone set. An unresolved V gene accounts for under half of the shortfall where checked; the remainder is of unknown origin. The sample data list around 73,000 clones, and approximately 80% of these were observed just once. Clones ranked in the top ten supply about 2.1% of the sample. Source: blood, taken before dendritic cell vaccination. All receptors derive from a human donor with glioblastoma.

In this sample, this clone turned up a few times. V and J are TRBV19 and TRBJ2-1, with 8 nucleotides matching TRBD2. With 7 bases clipped from V and 0 bases from J, the junction kept 20 bases outside the gene matches. The V gene's germline CDR1 is LNHDA and CDR2 SQIVND (reference sequence). This CDR3 comprises 20 residues. In DNA, the CDR3 is TGTGCCAGTACCGAGCTGACTAGCGCGCGACTCTACAACTCCTACAATGAGCAGTTCTTC. This gives the protein CASTELTSARLYNSYNEQFF.

The rearrangement links TRBV13 to TRBJ1-5; possible D gene TRBD1, 6 bases. Trimming removed 5 bases from V and 4 bases from J, with 9 bases in between. Germline assignment: CDR1 PRHDT and CDR2 FYEKMQ (reference sequence). The CDR3 contains 13 residues. CDR3 protein: CASSRQVNQPQHF. CDR3 DNA sequence: TGTGCCAGCAGCCGACAGGTAAATCAGCCCCAGCATTTT.

In this sample, this clone turned up once. V gene TRBV18 combines with J gene TRBJ2-1; 10 bases map to TRBD1. V dropped 3 bases and J dropped 9; count of bases not matched to a gene: 2. The CDR3 extends over 13 amino acids. Germline V gene sequence: CDR1 KGHSH, CDR2 LQKENI. CDR3: CASSPGDRGEQFF. The CDR3, as DNA: TGTGCCAGCTCACCCGGGGACAGGGGTGAGCAGTTCTTC. Looking up the rest from reference TRBV18 and TRBJ2-1 gives the full variable domain: NAGVMQNPRHLVRRRGQEARLRCSPMKGHSHVYWYRQLPEEGLKFMVYLQKENIIDESGMPKERFSAEFPKEGPSILRIQQVVRGDSAAYFCASSPGDRGEQFFGPGTRLTVL.

Here the CDR3 DNA reads TGTGCCAGCAGCTTGGGCGGGAGCAGCCGGGGTAATGAGCAGTTCTTC. Translated: CASSLGGSSRGNEQFF. The gene calls are TRBV5-4 and TRBJ2-1; TRBD2 matches at 7 bases. Germline loops: CDR1 SGHNT, CDR2 YYREEE (reference sequence). This CDR3 is 16 amino acids long. V lost 0 bases, J lost 7 bases, and 10 bases stayed unmatched.

The V and J genes are TRBV9 and TRBJ2-4; 10 bases agree with TRBD1. From germline, CDR1 is SGDLS and CDR2 YYNGEE. The CDR3 sequence is 16 residues long. V dropped 4 bases and J dropped 0; count of bases not matched to a gene: 4. In nucleotides, the CDR3 is TGTGCCAGCAGCTCCAGGGACAGGGGAGCCAAAAACATTCAGTACTTC. Its protein is CASSSRDRGAKNIQYF.

The chain recombines TRBV12-5 with TRBJ1-5; D is possibly TRBD1 (5 bases). Germline V gives CDR1 LGHNT, CDR2 FRNRAP. This CDR3 contains 15 residues. V lost 4 bases and J lost 2, with 12 bases in between. DNA for the CDR3: TGTGCTAGTGGTTCTCATATCAGGGGCAATCAGCCCCAGCATTTT. Translated, it gives CASGSHIRGNQPQHF.

The V and J genes are TRBV19 and TRBJ2-3; 8 bases fit TRBD1. The length of the CDR3 is 14 residues. V was pared by 8 bases and J by 1 base, with 5 bases of the junction left unmatched. The germline V gene encodes CDR1 LNHDA and CDR2 SQIVND (reference sequence). The CDR3 is CASGTGGRTDTQYF. As DNA, the CDR3 is TGTGCCAGTGGAACAGGGGGACGCACAGATACGCAGTATTTT.

The CDR3 loop is CASSAGTGTSGRMYF. Here the CDR3 DNA reads TGTGCCAGCAGCGCCGGAACCGGGACTAGCGGGAGGATGTACTTC. The rearrangement uses TRBV6-6 and TRBJ2-4, with 15 bases identical to TRBD2. CDR1 is MNHNY and CDR2 is SVGAGI in the germline V gene (reference sequence). There are 15 residues in the CDR3. V gave up 6 bases and J gave up 15 bases; unmatched junction bases: 12.

V usage is TRBV2 and J usage is TRBJ2-1, with 8 bases that match TRBD2. Germline assignment: CDR1 SNHLY and CDR2 FYNNEI. V trimming: 3 bases; J trimming: 9 bases; junction bases outside the gene matches: 13. This CDR3 is 16 amino acids long. The chain's CDR3 is CASSDGQLAAGGEQFF. The CDR3 DNA is TGTGCCAGCAGTGATGGACAACTAGCGGCTGGTGGTGAGCAGTTCTTC.

The sample holds one count of this clone. The chain has TRBV10-3 and TRBJ2-1; TRBD2 aligns across 8 bases. The length of the CDR3 is 14 residues. V gave up 7 bases and J gave up 7 bases; unmatched junction bases: 9. The V gene's germline CDR1 is ENHRY and CDR2 SYGVKD. The chain's CDR3 is CAITVSGSGNEQFF. CDR3 bases: TGTGCCATCACTGTAAGCGGGAGTGGGAATGAGCAGTTCTTC.